This T cell receptor (beta chain) originates from a study of CD4+ T cells in melanoma. Study-wide results and caveats: In melanoma, neoantigen-specific CD4+ T cells reportedly differed in differentiation state. A reported correlation linked neoantigen-specific CD4+ T cells to CD8+, macrophage and B cell function.

Only in-frame clones appear in the TCRdb table, and some are missing; sequencing was by immunoSEQ multiplex PCR. The repertoire includes about 21,000 clones, over 75% of them detected once, and around 3.6% sits in the top ten. Concerning this clone itself: Its antigen remains unidentified.

V was clipped by 5 bases and J by 0 bases; unmatched bases: 9. Germline V gene sequence: CDR1 SGHVS, CDR2 FQNEAQ. The CDR3 consists of 16 residues. The TCR sequence derives from a human donor with melanoma. The genes are TRBV7-8 and TRBJ1-1; the match to TRBD1 covers 7 bases. The sequencing input was cells from a culture (not recorded whether cultured in vitro). The DNA for the CDR3 is TGTGCCAGCAGCACCCGGACAGGTTTCATGAACACTGAAGCTTTCTTT. Translating it yields CASSTRTGFMNTEAFF. Filled out from reference TRBV7-8 and TRBJ1-1, the complete variable domain reads GAGVSQSPRYKVAKRGQDVALRCDPISGHVSLFWYQQALGQGPEFLTYFQNEAQLDKSGLPSDRFFAERPEGSVSTLKIQRTQQEDSAVYLCASSTRTGFMNTEAFFGQGTRLTVV.